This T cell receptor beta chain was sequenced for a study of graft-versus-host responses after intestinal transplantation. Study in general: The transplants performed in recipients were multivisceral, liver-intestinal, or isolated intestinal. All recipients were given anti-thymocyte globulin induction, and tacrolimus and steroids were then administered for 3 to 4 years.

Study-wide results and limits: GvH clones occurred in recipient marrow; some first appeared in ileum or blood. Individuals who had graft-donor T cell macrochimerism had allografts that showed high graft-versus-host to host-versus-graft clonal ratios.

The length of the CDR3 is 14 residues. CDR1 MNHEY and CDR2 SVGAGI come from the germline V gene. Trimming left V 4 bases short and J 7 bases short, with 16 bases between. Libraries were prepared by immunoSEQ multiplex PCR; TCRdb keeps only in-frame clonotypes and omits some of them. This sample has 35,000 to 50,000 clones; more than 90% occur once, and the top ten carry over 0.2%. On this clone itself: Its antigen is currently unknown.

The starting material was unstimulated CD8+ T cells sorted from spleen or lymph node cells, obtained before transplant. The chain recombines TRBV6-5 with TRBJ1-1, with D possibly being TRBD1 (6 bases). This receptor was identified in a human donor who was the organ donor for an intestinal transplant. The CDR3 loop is CASSSRGGAIEAFF. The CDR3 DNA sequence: TGTGCCAGCAGTTCCAGAGGGGGGGCGATTGAAGCTTTCTTT.